Listed here are 14 T cell receptor beta chains from one sample, sequenced in a study of shared clonotypes between healthy human individuals. Sequencing was performed with immunoSEQ multiplex PCR; in TCRdb, only in-frame clones are kept and a portion is missing. This table holds around 2,000,000 clones, about 94% found once. Naive CD8 populations comprised CD45RO-negative cells positively selected for CCR7, excluding terminally differentiated effector memory CD45RA+ cells. Sequencing used naive CD8+ T cells sorted from blood. The origin of the receptors is a man aged 18 to 30 in good health.

The gene calls are TRBV9 and TRBJ2-3; 8 bases agree with TRBD1. The junction had 7 bases not matched to a gene; V was cut back by 6 bases and J by 4 bases. The CDR3 is 14 residues long. Germline assignment: CDR1 SGDLS and CDR2 YYNGEE. CDR3: CASTPGGAADTQYF. The CDR3 DNA sequence: TGTGCCAGCACCCCAGGGGGCGCAGCAGATACGCAGTATTTT.

V usage is TRBV25-1 and J usage is TRBJ2-1, with 9 bases identical to TRBD2. CDR3 length: 16 amino acids. Germline V gene sequence: CDR1 MGHDK, CDR2 SYGVNS. V shed 3 bases and J 2 bases; nucleotides not matched to a gene: 5. In DNA form, the CDR3 reads TGTGCCAGCAGTGATGTTGGCGGGAGGGCCTACAATGAGCAGTTCTTC. This codes for CASSDVGGRAYNEQFF.

A single count supports this clone. The J gene is TRBJ2-5, the V gene TRBV6-5, with D possibly matching TRBD1 (6 bases). The length of the CDR3 is 13 residues. The V gene's germline CDR1 is MNHEY and CDR2 SVGAGI. Between the trimmed V and J ends, which lost 5 bases and 1 base, there was a span of 8 bases. CDR3 protein: CASSRQVQETQYF. The CDR3 DNA is TGTGCCAGCAGTCGACAGGTCCAAGAGACCCAGTACTTC.

This chain links TRBV27 with TRBJ1-5; 10 positions match TRBD1. Per the germline V gene, CDR1 is MNHEY and CDR2 is SMNVEV (reference sequence). V lost 4 bases to trimming and J lost 6 bases; unmatched junction nucleotides: 9. The CDR3 has 16 amino acids. The CDR3 region has the DNA TGTGCCAGCAGTTCGGCCCCGGGACAGGGGACTCAGCCCCAGCATTTT. It translates to CASSSAPGQGTQPQHF.

This chain uses TRBV4-3 with TRBJ1-5, with D unclear. This CDR3 contains 15 residues. The V gene lost 1 base and the J gene lost 4 bases, with 11 bases spanning the gap. Germline loops: CDR1 LGHNA, CDR2 YSLEER. CDR3 loop: CASSQGNSINQPQHF. The DNA for the CDR3 is TGCGCCAGCAGCCAAGGGAACAGTATTAATCAGCCCCAGCATTTT.

The rearrangement joins TRBV30 to TRBJ2-5; the D is unclear. This CDR3 comprises 12 residues. Germline lookup yields CDR1 GTSNPN and CDR2 SVGIG (reference sequence). The V and J ends lost 2 bases and 1 base respectively, with 5 bases between them. The CDR3 reads CAWSNPQETQYF. The CDR3 nucleotides are TGTGCCTGGAGTAATCCCCAAGAGACCCAGTACTTC.

The V and J genes are TRBV5-4 and TRBJ2-2, with a tentative D call TRBD2 (6 bases). V gave up 0 bases and J gave up 5 bases, with 11 bases separating them. The CDR3 loop spans 15 amino acids. In germline, CDR1 is SGHNT, CDR2 YYREEE (reference sequence). CDR3 sequence reads: CASSLDLGGTGELFF. The CDR3 DNA sequence: TGTGCCAGCAGCTTGGATCTCGGGGGAACCGGGGAGCTGTTTTTT.

Comments on this clone: Other nucleotide sequences in the sample specify the same CDR3. The chain uses TRBV7-6 and TRBJ2-1, with 7 nucleotides matching TRBD2. Trimming at V came to 0 bases and at J to 9 bases, leaving 2 bases not matched to a gene. The V gene's germline CDR1 is SGHVS and CDR2 FNYEAQ. The CDR3 loop spans 13 amino acids. CDR3 nucleotide sequence: TGTGCCAGCAGCTTAGCGGGCGGGGGTGAGCAGTTCTTC. Protein sequence: CASSLAGGGEQFF.

This clone was seen once. The chain recombines TRBV5-4 with TRBJ2-2; 11 nucleotides agree with TRBD1. The CDR3 spans 16 residues. V lost 3 bases to trimming and J lost 6 bases; unmatched junction nucleotides: 7. CDR1 is SGHNT, CDR2 YYREEE, per germline (reference sequence). As DNA, the CDR3 is TGTGCCAGCAGCTACCCGGACAGGGGGCCGGCCGGGGAGCTGTTTTTT. It encodes CASSYPDRGPAGELFF.

As DNA, the CDR3 is TGTGCCAGCAGCCGAGGACAGGCCACTTACAATGAGCAGTTCTTC. It is translated as CASSRGQATYNEQFF. The chain combines TRBV6-5 with TRBJ2-1; TRBD1 matches 7 bases. This CDR3 is built from 15 residues. Germline V gives CDR1 MNHEY, CDR2 SVGAGI. V lost 6 bases, J lost 4 bases, and 9 bases stayed unmatched.

The CDR3 DNA reads TGTGCCAGCAGCTTAACAAGCGGGTACAATGAGCAGTTCTTC. It encodes CASSLTSGYNEQFF. The chain carries TRBV7-8 and TRBJ2-1, with D possibly TRBD2 on 6 matching bases. This CDR3 is 14 amino acids long. From germline, CDR1 is SGHVS and CDR2 FQNEAQ. Trimming took off 2 bases at V and 4 bases at J, with 9 bases between the two ends.

This sequence joins TRBV19 and TRBJ2-6, with D possibly being TRBD2 (6 bases). Looked up from germline, CDR1 is LNHDA and CDR2 is SQIVND (reference sequence). The CDR3 consists of 20 residues. V was shortened by 6 bases and J by 2 bases, with 26 bases between the two germline ends. The CDR3 protein is CASSHTLILGLDPGANVLTF. CDR3 in DNA: TGTGCCAGTAGCCATACGCTTATTCTGGGACTCGATCCTGGGGCCAACGTCCTGACTTTC.

This chain uses TRBV6-5 with TRBJ1-5, with D possibly TRBD1 on 5 matching bases. In germline, CDR1 is MNHEY, CDR2 SVGAGI. Trimming left V 6 bases short and J 6 bases short, with 9 bases between. The CDR3 length is 12 residues. CDR3 DNA: TGTGCCAGCAGGGGGCAGGGTCAGCCCCAGCATTTT. This encodes CASRGQGQPQHF.

The CDR3 is CASSVGQNYGYTF. The CDR3, as DNA: TGTGCCAGCAGTGTGGGCCAGAACTATGGCTACACCTTC. The chain uses TRBV25-1 and TRBJ1-2; no reliable D call. Germline CDR1 MGHDK, CDR2 SYGVNS. V lost 4 bases to trimming and J lost 2 bases, with 8 bases between them. The CDR3 is made up of 13 amino acids.